The sequence of this T cell receptor (beta chain) was determined in a study of metastatic and nonmetastatic thyroid tumors. Across the study: It was across blood and tumor or nodule tissue from malignant and benign thyroid patients that repertoires were compared. Broader study findings: As reported, TCR beta diversity in blood and tumor was significantly higher in malignant thyroid tumors than in benign nodules.

This clone was picked up a small number of times. Its specificity is not known. As handled by the study authors: CDR3 differences across clinicopathological groups were used to build a distant-metastasis classifier for papillary thyroid cancer. TCRdb reanalyzed the PCR reads with MiXCR. The V and J calls reflect TCRdb's pipeline rather than the authors' work. This table has approximately 79,000 clones, 8% to 9.5% appearing once. With V trimmed by 2 bases and J by 7 bases, 9 bases remained unmatched. The CDR3 extends over 15 amino acids. Patients were all untreated before their thyroid surgery. This receptor was taken from a female donor with papillary thyroid cancer or a benign thyroid nodule (not recorded which). Some clones in this sample may be carry-over from other donors' samples. Sequencing input: blood. The genes are TRBV12-3 or TRBV12-4 and TRBJ1-1; 8 positions agree with TRBD1. The CDR3 loop is CASSLLGTGLGEAFF. CDR3 sequence (DNA): TGTGCCAGCAGTTTATTGGGGACAGGATTGGGTGAAGCTTTCTTT.